This entry features one T cell receptor (beta chain) sequence. What it recognizes is unknown. This sample is drawn from a study of PD-1 blockade in classical Hodgkin lymphoma. Sequencing was performed with immunoSEQ multiplex PCR; in TCRdb, only in-frame clones are kept and a portion is missing. The repertoire has around 27,000 clones, more than 75% of them found once; the top ten carry around 10%. Study conclusions and caveats: Complete responders had baseline diversity similar to newly diagnosed patients. Relative to healthy donors, newly diagnosed patients reportedly had lower baseline TCR diversity, which was reported as lower still in relapsed/refractory patients. TCR diversity rose significantly by C4D1 in CD4+ but not CD8+ cells. Some patients began nivolumab under 1 year after ASCT. These patients were excluded from later analyses.

All trial patients relapsed after autologous stem cell transplantation. The material sequenced was peripheral blood mononuclear cells (PBMCs), taken before the second cycle of nivolumab. The receptor was isolated from a human donor with classical Hodgkin lymphoma.

This chain's CDR3 is CASSLDRWGVKTGELFF. The CDR3 DNA is TGTGCCAGCAGTTTGGACAGGTGGGGGGTGAAAACCGGGGAGCTGTTTTTT. The chain is built from TRBV28 and TRBJ2-2; a weak D match, TRBD1 (7 bases). Germline-derived CDR1 and CDR2 are MDHEN and SYDVKM. Deletions cut 3 bases from V and 5 bases from J, with 19 bases between. The length of the CDR3 is 17 residues.